This T cell receptor beta chain was observed in a study of blood T cells in healthy people across ages. The wider study: Capture by template switching was about one barcoded beta molecule per two T cells.

About this clonotype itself: Its specificity is unknown.

Regarding the study as a whole: Per million T cells, the diversity of TCR beta decreased roughly linearly as age advanced. The long-lived group displayed more naive CD4+ cells, plus higher diversity, than the aged donors did. Across samples, TCR beta diversity tracked strongly with naive T cell percentage.

Using a J-beta primer mix together with a sample-barcoded 5' primer, a second PCR was run for about 6 to 12 cycles. TCRdb independently ran MiXCR on the 5' RACE reads; one entry per CDR3 protein. The sample records 2 million or so distinct CDR3 sequences, roughly 50% being singletons. The CDR3 runs to 13 residues. V lost 5 bases and J lost 4; bases outside the gene matches: 5. Germline assignment: CDR1 SQVTM and CDR2 ANQGSEA. The sample comprised blood. This sequence was found in a woman aged 40-49 years in good health. This sequence joins TRBV29-1 and TRBJ2-1; TRBD1 agrees at 7 bases. CDR3: CSVLNRGYNEQFF. CDR3 coding DNA: TGCAGCGTTCTGAACAGGGGATACAATGAGCAGTTCTTC.